This T cell receptor beta chain was recorded in a study of CD8 T cells in Susac syndrome. General study results and limits: In total CD8+ repertoires, some 15 Susac-specific public clones were found, and in CD8+ TEMRA repertoires, five were found.

In the case of this clonotype: The antigen is undetermined.

Random hexamers were used to reverse transcribe an amount of about 0.45 to 1 ug RNA. It was immunoSEQ multiplex PCR that amplified TCR beta CDR3 across 54 Vbeta and 13 Jbeta. TCRdb ran MiXCR on the immunoSEQ multiplex PCR reads and lists one entry per CDR3 protein. Here the sample spans approximately 94,000 distinct CDR3 sequences, 95% being singletons. TCR beta sequencing covered blood CD8+ and CD4+ T cells. The sample taken for sequencing was CD8+ T cells from PBMCs. The origin of this receptor is a human donor with Susac syndrome.

CDR3 sequence reads: CASSEGAEGWGTQYF. For the CDR3, the DNA is TGTGCCAGCAGTGAAGGGGCCGAAGGTTGGGGGACCCAGTACTTC. The chain links TRBV2 to TRBJ2-5; D gene uncertain. Germline V gene sequence: CDR1 SNHLY, CDR2 FYNNEI. V lost 1 base and J 7 bases, leaving 16 bases between the germline ends. The CDR3 totals 15 residues.